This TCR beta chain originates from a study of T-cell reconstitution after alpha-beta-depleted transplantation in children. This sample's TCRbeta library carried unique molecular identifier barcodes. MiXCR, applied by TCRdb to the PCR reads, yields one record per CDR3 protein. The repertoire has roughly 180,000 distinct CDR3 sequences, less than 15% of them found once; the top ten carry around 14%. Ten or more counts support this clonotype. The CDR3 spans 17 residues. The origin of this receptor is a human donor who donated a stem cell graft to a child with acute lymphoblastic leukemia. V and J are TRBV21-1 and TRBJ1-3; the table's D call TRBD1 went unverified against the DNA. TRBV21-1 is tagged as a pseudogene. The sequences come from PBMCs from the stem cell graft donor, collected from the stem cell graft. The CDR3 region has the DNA TGTGCCAGCAGCAAAAGGATTAAGGGGGGATCTGGAAACACCATATATTTT. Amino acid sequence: CASSKRIKGGSGNTIYF.